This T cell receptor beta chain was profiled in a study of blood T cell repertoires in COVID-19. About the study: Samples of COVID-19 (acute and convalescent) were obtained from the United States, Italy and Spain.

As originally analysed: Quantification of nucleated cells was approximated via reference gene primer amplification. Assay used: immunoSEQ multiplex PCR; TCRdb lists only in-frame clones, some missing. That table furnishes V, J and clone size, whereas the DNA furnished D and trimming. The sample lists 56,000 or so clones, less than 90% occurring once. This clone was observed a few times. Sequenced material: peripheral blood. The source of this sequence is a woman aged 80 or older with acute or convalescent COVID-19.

The CDR3 nucleotides are TGTGCCAGCAGTTTGGACAGCCCCTCCTACAATGAGCAGTTCTTC. It translates to CASSLDSPSYNEQFF. The V gene is TRBV6-1, the J gene TRBJ2-1; D is possibly TRBD1 (6 bases). Germline CDR1 is MNHNS and CDR2 is SASEGT. The length of the CDR3 is 15 residues. V was cut by 5 bases and J by 0 bases, with 11 bases left in between.